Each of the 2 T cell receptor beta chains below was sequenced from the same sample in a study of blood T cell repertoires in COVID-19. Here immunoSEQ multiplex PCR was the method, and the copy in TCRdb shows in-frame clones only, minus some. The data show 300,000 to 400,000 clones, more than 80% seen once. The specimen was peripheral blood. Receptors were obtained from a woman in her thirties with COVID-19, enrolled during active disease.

This CDR3 reads CASSPTGTGSTDTQYF. CDR3 DNA: TGTGCCAGCAGTCCGACCGGGACAGGCTCCACAGATACGCAGTATTTT. The chain recombines TRBV27 with TRBJ2-3, with TRBD1 matching over 8 bases. The V gene end was trimmed by 5 bases and the J gene end by 2 bases; junction bases not matched to a gene: 9. This CDR3 is built from 16 residues. The germline V gene encodes CDR1 MNHEY and CDR2 SMNVEV (reference sequence).

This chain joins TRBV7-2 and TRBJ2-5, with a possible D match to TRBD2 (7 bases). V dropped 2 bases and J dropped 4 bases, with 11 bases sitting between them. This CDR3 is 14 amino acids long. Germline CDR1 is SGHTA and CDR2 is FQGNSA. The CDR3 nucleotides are TGTGCCAGCAGCTTAATCGGGGGGCTAGAGACCCAGTACTTC. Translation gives CASSLIGGLETQYF. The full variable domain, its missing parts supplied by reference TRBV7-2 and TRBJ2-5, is GAGVSQSPSNKVTEKGKDVELRCDPISGHTALYWYRQSLGQGLEFLIYFQGNSAPDKSGLPSDRFSAERTGGSVSTLTIQRTQQEDSAVYLCASSLIGGLETQYFGPGTRLLVL.